This TCR beta chain is drawn from a study of PD-1 blockade in classical Hodgkin lymphoma. Study-level findings and limits: Compared with baseline, CD4+ but not CD8+ TCR diversity had risen significantly by C4D1.

Time point here: cycle 4 day 1 (C4D1), after 5 to 7 weeks of nivolumab. Exposure to brentuximab vedotin varied, and each patient had relapsed following autologous stem cell transplantation. Comments on this clone: The antigen remains undetermined.

TCRdb's copy holds only in-frame clones and misses some; the assay was immunoSEQ multiplex PCR. The table has roughly 60,000 clones, less than 95% seen once. This specimen was peripheral blood mononuclear cells (PBMCs), taken before the fourth cycle of nivolumab. The TCR was taken from a human donor with classical Hodgkin lymphoma.

For the CDR3, the DNA is TGTGCCAGCAGTATCAGTACAACTAATGAAAAACTGTTTTTT. Its protein is CASSISTTNEKLFF. This chain connects TRBV6-1 to TRBJ1-4; no reliable D call. CDR1 is MNHNS and CDR2 is SASEGT in the germline V gene. The V end was cut by 5 bases, the J end by 0 bases, with 7 bases between. The CDR3 spans 14 residues.